The 6 T cell receptor beta chains given below trace back to one sample, sequenced in a study of shared clonotypes between healthy human individuals. The repertoire was sequenced with immunoSEQ multiplex PCR; TCRdb's copy has only in-frame clones and lacks some. The profile shows some 2,100,000 clones, around 93% of them singletons. The naive CD8 fraction comprised CD45RO-negative cells positively selected for CCR7 and excluded terminally differentiated effector memory CD45RA+ cells. The sequenced sample was naive CD8+ T cells from PBMCs. The receptors come from a man younger than 35 in good health. Some clones in this sample may be carry-over from other donors' samples.

The sample holds one count of this clone. The rearrangement joins TRBV4-1 to TRBJ1-5; a possible D gene is TRBD1 (6 bases). The CDR3 runs to 15 residues. Germline assignment: CDR1 MGHRA and CDR2 YSYEKL. V dropped 4 bases and J dropped 0 bases, with 10 bases sitting between them. In nucleotides, the CDR3 is TGCGCCAGCAGCCCGACAGGAAATAGCAATCAGCCCCAGCATTTT. This gives the protein CASSPTGNSNQPQHF.

V and J are TRBV4-1 and TRBJ1-5; D is possibly TRBD1 (6 bases). The V and J ends lost 0 bases and 5 bases respectively, with 14 bases between them. Germline values: CDR1 MGHRA, CDR2 YSYEKL. The CDR3 runs 16 residues. The CDR3 DNA reads as TGCGCCAGCAGCCAAGATGTGAGGACAGCTCATCAGCCCCAGCATTTT. Its protein is CASSQDVRTAHQPQHF.

The gene calls are TRBV7-9 and TRBJ1-5; 9 bases match TRBD1. After removal of 1 base from V and 8 bases from J, the junction contained 12 bases not matched to a gene. CDR3 length equals 17 residues. In germline, CDR1 is SEHNR, CDR2 FQNEAQ (reference sequence). This chain's CDR3 is CASSLGGGTGTSEPQHF. For the CDR3, the DNA is TGTGCCAGCAGCTTAGGCGGTGGGACAGGGACGAGCGAGCCCCAGCATTTT. Complete variable domain (other parts from reference TRBV7-9 and TRBJ1-5): DTGVSQNPRHKITKRGQNVTFRCDPISEHNRLYWYRQTLGQGPEFLTYFQNEAQLEKSRLLSDRFSAERPKGSFSTLEIQRTEQGDSAMYLCASSLGGGTGTSEPQHFGDGTRLSIL.

Concerning this clone: The sample has other DNA sequences that encode this CDR3 too. The chain combines TRBV7-9 with TRBJ2-7; the D gene is possibly TRBD2 (5 bases). Per the germline V gene, CDR1 is SEHNR and CDR2 is FQNEAQ (reference sequence). V was cut by 6 bases and J by 3 bases, with 12 bases left in between. The CDR3 length is 13 residues. The CDR3 reads CASSPGTHYEQYF. DNA for the CDR3: TGTGCCAGCAGTCCGGGAACCCACTACGAGCAGTACTTC.

The chain couples TRBV7-6 to TRBJ2-4; no clear D. This CDR3 comprises 15 residues. Trimming took off 5 bases at V and 8 bases at J, with 19 bases between the two ends. Germline V lookup: CDR1 SGHVS, CDR2 FNYEAQ. The CDR3 loop reads CASSPGRALGHIQYF. Here the CDR3 DNA reads TGTGCCAGCAGCCCTGGTCGGGCGCTTGGGCACATTCAGTACTTC.

The rearrangement uses TRBV7-6 and TRBJ1-3; D not resolved. V was cut by 1 base and J by 7 bases, with 14 bases left in between. The CDR3 is made up of 15 amino acids. CDR1 SGHVS and CDR2 FNYEAQ come from the germline V gene. CDR3 residues: CASSLDPPTENTIYF. In DNA form, the CDR3 reads TGTGCCAGCAGCTTAGACCCCCCAACAGAGAACACCATATATTTT.